The 9 T cell receptor beta chains listed next were all sequenced from one sample in a study of blood T cells in healthy people across ages. A sample-barcoded 5' primer and a J-beta primer mix were used in a second PCR of about 7 to 12 cycles. TCRdb re-derived calls from the 5' RACE reads in MiXCR, one entry per CDR3 protein. The sample records hundreds of thousands of distinct CDR3 sequences, approximately 48% being singletons. The sequencing input was blood. The receptors here all came from a man in his 60s in good health.

This chain uses TRBV4-1 with TRBJ1-2, with D maybe TRBD1 (5 bases). The V end lost 1 base, the J end lost 5 bases, and 5 bases lay between the germline ends. CDR1 is MGHRA, CDR2 YSYEKL, per germline. The CDR3 runs 12 residues. CDR3 coding DNA: TGCGCCAGCAGCCAAGGACAGTATGGCTACACCTTC. The encoded protein is CASSQGQYGYTF.

The V call is TRBV6-5, the J call TRBJ1-1; D may be TRBD1 (5 bases). The CDR3 covers 13 residues. V lost 8 bases and J 4 bases, leaving 14 bases between the germline ends. Germline loops: CDR1 MNHEY, CDR2 SVGAGI. The CDR3 reads CASGQGAGTEAFF. CDR3 coding DNA: TGTGCCAGCGGCCAAGGGGCCGGCACTGAAGCTTTCTTT.

This clonotype was found many times. V is TRBV4-3 and J is TRBJ2-6; D is undetermined. This CDR3 comprises 15 residues. Per germline, CDR1 LGHNA and CDR2 YSLEER. The V gene lost 1 base and the J gene lost 2 bases, with 6 bases spanning the gap. CDR3 region: CASSQADAGANVLTF. The CDR3 region has the DNA TGCGCCAGCAGCCAAGCGGATGCTGGGGCCAACGTCCTGACTTTC.

This clonotype was found a few times. J is TRBJ2-1 and V is TRBV13; 8 nucleotides line up with TRBD1. This CDR3 is built from 15 residues. V was pared by 0 bases and J by 10 bases, with 8 bases of the junction left unmatched. CDR1 and CDR2 (germline): PRHDT, FYEKMQ (reference sequence). CDR3 in DNA: TGTGCCAGCAGCTTAGGGGACCCCAGGGGGCCCGAGCAGTTCTTC. This codes for CASSLGDPRGPEQFF.

The genes are TRBV6-2 or TRBV6-3 and TRBJ2-1; 14 bases map to TRBD2. J was trimmed by 15 bases and V by 5 bases; bases with no gene match: 6. Germline lookup yields CDR1 MNHEY and CDR2 SVGEGT. This CDR3 is built from 13 residues. The CDR3 protein is CASSGLAGGLRFF. CDR3 bases: TGTGCCAGCAGTGGACTAGCGGGGGGACTCCGGTTCTTC.

The CDR3 DNA follows: TGCAGTGCTCAGAAGACAGGCCCCCAAGAGACCCAGTACTTC. Translation: CSAQKTGPQETQYF. The rearrangement uses TRBV20-1 and TRBJ2-5, with a possible D match to TRBD1 (6 bases). Germline CDR1 DFQATT, CDR2 SNEGSKA (reference sequence). V lost 5 bases and J 1 base, leaving 14 bases between the germline ends. The length of the CDR3 is 14 residues.

The chain couples TRBV5-1 to TRBJ2-5; 9 positions match TRBD1. This CDR3 region has 15 residues. The trim removed 4 bases at V and 9 bases at J, leaving 13 bases unmatched. CDR1 is SGHRS and CDR2 is YFSETQ in the germline V gene. The CDR3 spells CASSGTGTGSEAQYF. In DNA form, the CDR3 reads TGCGCCAGCAGCGGAACCGGGACAGGGTCTGAGGCCCAGTACTTC. The whole variable domain, remainder taken from reference TRBV5-1 and TRBJ2-5, is KAGVTQTPRYLIKTRGQQVTLSCSPISGHRSVSWYQQTPGQGLQFLFEYFSETQRNKGNFPGRFSGRQFSNSRSEMNVSTLELGDSALYLCASSGTGTGSEAQYFGPGTRLLVL.

The chain joins TRBV12-3 or TRBV12-4 to TRBJ2-1, with D tentatively TRBD1 (6 bases). This CDR3 contains 12 residues. Trimming removed 4 bases at V and 10 bases at J, with 11 bases between. The CDR3 nucleotides are TGTGCCAGCAGTTCGGACAGCGCCGAGCAGTTCTTC. Translated: CASSSDSAEQFF.

On this clonotype itself: One end of the junction does not line up with germline, which may come from a read error. The chain's CDR3 is CATSPTGTVNTEAFF. CDR3 coding DNA: TGTGCCACCAGTCCAACCGGGACGGTGAACACTGAAGCTTTCTTT. The chain joins TRBV10-3 to TRBJ1-1; weak D call: TRBD1 (5 bases). The CDR3 spans 15 residues. The germline V gene encodes CDR1 ENHRY and CDR2 SYGVKD.